Below, 3 T cell receptor beta chains from the same sample are listed, as sequenced in a study of blood T cell repertoires in COVID-19 (dated by TCRdb to about 2020). Libraries were prepared through the immunoSEQ multiplex PCR assay. In its TCRdb copy, this immuneACCESS table keeps in-frame sequences only and misses some clones. Where compared with another copy, unresolved V genes explain less than half of these, and the others have no known cause. The sample table contains fewer than 250,000 clones; only one count was recorded for approximately 80% of them. Around 6.8% of the sample lies in the top ten. Input material: peripheral blood. The origin of the receptors is a woman in her forties or fifties with acute or convalescent COVID-19.

The chain recombines TRBV19 with TRBJ2-1; 7 bases are shared with TRBD2. Trimming removed 5 bases from V and 0 bases from J; junction bases left unmatched: 13. CDR1 and CDR2 (germline): LNHDA, SQIVND (reference sequence). This CDR3 is built from 18 residues. CDR3 residues: CASSPSGTLRYSYNEQFF. CDR3 coding DNA: TGTGCCAGTAGTCCTAGCGGAACTCTGAGATACTCCTACAATGAGCAGTTCTTC.

The J gene is TRBJ1-5, the V gene TRBV5-6; D perhaps matches TRBD1 (5 bases). Trimming pared 0 bases from V and 3 bases from J, leaving 7 bases between. Germline CDR1 and CDR2: SGHDT and YYEEEE. The CDR3 is 14 residues long. As DNA, the CDR3 is TGTGCCAGCAGCTTGGCAGGGCACAATCAGCCCCAGCATTTT. This sequence encodes CASSLAGHNQPQHF.

The chain carries TRBV18 and TRBJ2-3; TRBD2 matches 10 bases. V lost 4 bases, J lost 1 base, and 2 bases stayed unmatched. The CDR3 is made up of 15 amino acids. Looked up from germline, CDR1 is KGHSH and CDR2 is LQKENI. The DNA of the CDR3 is TGTGCCAGCTCACGGGGGACTAGCGGCACAGATACGCAGTATTTT. Translation: CASSRGTSGTDTQYF.